These 20 T cell receptor beta chains share one sample of origin, sequenced in a study of T cells in narcolepsy. TCRdb keeps only in-frame clones here, not all; method: immunoSEQ multiplex PCR. The sample lists some 34,000 clones; 81% were seen once. Sequencing input: memory (CD45RA-) CD4+ T cells from blood. The receptors were sampled from a human donor in good health.

V and J are TRBV9 and TRBJ1-5, with D tentatively TRBD1 (5 bases). Germline V lookup: CDR1 SGDLS, CDR2 YYNGEE. The CDR3 is 15 residues long. The V and J ends lost 3 bases and 0 bases respectively, with 10 bases between them. CDR3 sequence (DNA): TGTGCCAGCAGCGCTCAGGGCAATAGCAATCAGCCCCAGCATTTT. It is translated as CASSAQGNSNQPQHF.

The rearrangement links TRBV7-2 to TRBJ1-4; 7 bases are shared with TRBD1. With V trimmed by 5 bases and J by 8 bases, 11 bases remained unmatched. The CDR3 consists of 15 residues. The V gene's germline CDR1 is SGHTA and CDR2 FQGNSA. The CDR3 DNA is TGTGCCAGCAGCCTAATCACAGGGGTAACGGAAAAACTGTTTTTT. This encodes CASSLITGVTEKLFF.

As DNA, the CDR3 is TGCGCCAGCAGCCCTAGGCCCGCGGGACTAGCGGGAGAGAGCTCCTACAATGAGCAGTTCTTC. Translating it yields CASSPRPAGLAGESSYNEQFF. The chain recombines TRBV5-1 with TRBJ2-1; 14 bases line up with TRBD2. The CDR3 contains 21 residues. The trim removed 4 bases at V and 0 bases at J, leaving 15 bases unmatched. CDR1 is SGHRS and CDR2 is YFSETQ in the germline V gene. Full variable domain (outside the CDR3, taken from reference TRBV5-1 and TRBJ2-1): KAGVTQTPRYLIKTRGQQVTLSCSPISGHRSVSWYQQTPGQGLQFLFEYFSETQRNKGNFPGRFSGRQFSNSRSEMNVSTLELGDSALYLCASSPRPAGLAGESSYNEQFFGPGTRLTVL.

This clone was seen only once. This chain connects TRBV30 to TRBJ2-3; D not certain. The CDR3 runs 12 residues. Germline-derived CDR1 and CDR2 are GTSNPN and SVGIG (reference sequence). V gave up 0 bases and J gave up 6 bases, with 7 bases separating them. CDR3 in amino acids: CAWSVKWDTQYF. Written as DNA, the CDR3 is TGTGCCTGGAGTGTAAAATGGGATACGCAGTATTTT.

The V gene is TRBV2, the J gene TRBJ2-1; 12 nucleotides line up with TRBD2. Trimming took 1 base from V and 15 from J; bases not matched to a gene: 1. CDR3 size: 12 residues. The V gene's germline CDR1 is SNHLY and CDR2 FYNNEI. The CDR3 here is CASSEEGLAGFF. The CDR3 DNA reads as TGTGCCAGCAGTGAAGAGGGACTAGCGGGGTTCTTC.

The chain couples TRBV6-5 to TRBJ1-5; D gene unclear. Deletions cut 2 bases from V and 2 bases from J, with 7 bases between. Germline V lookup: CDR1 MNHEY, CDR2 SVGAGI. CDR3 length: 14 residues. The DNA of the CDR3 is TGTGCCAGCAGTTACGCGTCGGGCAATCAGCCCCAGCATTTT. Its translation is CASSYASGNQPQHF.

The chain couples TRBV2 to TRBJ2-2; TRBD1 matches at 7 bases. This CDR3 is 16 amino acids long. Germline trimming cut 5 bases from V and 4 bases from J; bases unmatched to any gene: 10. Germline V gives CDR1 SNHLY, CDR2 FYNNEI. DNA for the CDR3: TGTGCCAGCAGTTCCGGAACAGGGGTAGGCACCGGGGAGCTGTTTTTT. Its translation is CASSSGTGVGTGELFF.

This clone has a single count. This rearrangement joins TRBV18 to TRBJ1-4, with TRBD1 as a possible D gene (6 bases). Trimming took 0 bases from V and 14 from J, leaving 19 bases between them. Per germline, CDR1 KGHSH and CDR2 LQKENI. CDR3 size: 15 residues. In DNA, the CDR3 is TGTGCCAGCTCACCACCCGGACAGTTGGTACAGGTTCTGTTTTTT. Residues: CASSPPGQLVQVLFF. The full variable domain, its missing parts supplied by reference TRBV18 and TRBJ1-4, is NAGVMQNPRHLVRRRGQEARLRCSPMKGHSHVYWYRQLPEEGLKFMVYLQKENIIDESGMPKERFSAEFPKEGPSILRIQQVVRGDSAAYFCASSPPGQLVQVLFFGSGTQLSVL.

The gene calls are TRBV5-4 and TRBJ2-5; 8 bases fit TRBD2. Germline assignment: CDR1 SGHNT and CDR2 YYREEE (reference sequence). The CDR3 totals 14 residues. V dropped 0 bases and J dropped 5; count of bases not matched to a gene: 3. CDR3 in DNA: TGTGCCAGCAGCTTGGCGGGGGGGCGTGAGACCCAGTACTTC. It is translated as CASSLAGGRETQYF.

This chain uses TRBV11-2 with TRBJ1-1; D call uncertain. V shed 0 bases and J shed 5 bases, with 7 bases lying between them. This CDR3 contains 13 residues. Germline values: CDR1 SGHAT, CDR2 FQNNGV. CDR3 DNA sequence: TGTGCCAGCAGCTTAGAGCACTGGACTGAAGCTTTCTTT. This codes for CASSLEHWTEAFF.

This clone was seen only a few times. The V and J genes are TRBV7-2 and TRBJ2-1, with a possible D match to TRBD2 (6 bases). CDR1 and CDR2 from the germline V gene are SGHTA and FQGNSA. The CDR3 sequence is 14 residues long. Deletions cut 5 bases from V and 5 bases from J, with 13 bases between. CDR3 DNA sequence: TGTGCCAGCAGCCGGGACTTAAATAACAATGAGCAGTTCTTC. Translating gives CASSRDLNNNEQFF.

This chain uses TRBV6-1 with TRBJ2-1, with 14 bases that match TRBD2. Germline V lookup: CDR1 MNHNS, CDR2 SASEGT. The CDR3 is 17 amino acids. Trimming removed 4 bases from V and 6 bases from J; junction bases left unmatched: 8. CDR3 protein: CASSAATSGRASNEQFF. CDR3 in DNA: TGTGCCAGCAGTGCCGCGACTAGCGGGAGGGCCTCCAATGAGCAGTTCTTC.

This chain uses TRBV6-1 with TRBJ1-3, with D possibly being TRBD1 (5 bases). Trimming took 5 bases from V and 11 from J, leaving 10 bases between them. The CDR3 has 11 amino acids. Looked up from germline, CDR1 is MNHNS and CDR2 is SASEGT. The CDR3 is CASSWRGAIYF. The CDR3 DNA follows: TGTGCCAGCAGTTGGCGGGGGGCCATATATTTT.

The chain joins TRBV7-2 to TRBJ2-7; D assignment may be TRBD1 or TRBD2 (6 bases each). V lost 5 bases and J lost 0, with 14 bases in between. There are 15 residues in the CDR3. Germline-derived CDR1 and CDR2 are SGHTA and FQGNSA. CDR3 amino acids: CASSLMEGVSYEQYF. The CDR3, as DNA: TGTGCCAGCAGCCTTATGGAGGGGGTCTCCTACGAGCAGTACTTC.

The CDR3 protein is CAISLTSGYHNEQFF. CDR3 nucleotides: TGTGCCATTTCGTTGACTAGCGGGTACCACAATGAGCAGTTCTTC. V is TRBV6-5 and J is TRBJ2-1; 10 bases are shared with TRBD2. The CDR3 is made up of 15 amino acids. Unmatched junction bases numbered 11, after V lost 10 bases and J lost 5 bases. CDR1 is MNHEY and CDR2 is SVGAGI in the germline V gene.

Turning to this clone: A read error may account for a junction end that differs from germline. Other DNA sequences in the same sample also yield this CDR3. This sequence joins TRBV19 and TRBJ1-2; a weak D match, TRBD1 (5 bases). Germline values: CDR1 LNHDA, CDR2 SQIVND (reference sequence). This CDR3 is built from 11 residues. Here the CDR3 DNA reads TGCGCCAGTAGTAGAGGGGATGGCTACACCTTC. Its protein product is CASSRGDGYTF.

The chain uses TRBV13 and TRBJ1-1; D remains ambiguous. Deletions cut 3 bases from V and 1 base from J, with 12 bases between. Germline V CDR1 and CDR2: PRHDT, FYEKMQ (reference sequence). This CDR3 spans 15 amino acids. CDR3 sequence (DNA): TGTGCCAGCAGCTTTTCAGGTTTTCGGAACACTGAAGCTTTCTTT. It encodes CASSFSGFRNTEAFF.

This CDR3 is CASSSDGQNTEAFF. The CDR3 DNA is TGCGCCAGCAGCTCCGATGGGCAGAACACTGAAGCTTTCTTT. The chain employs TRBV5-1 and TRBJ1-1, with no clear D. CDR1 and CDR2 (germline): SGHRS, YFSETQ. The CDR3 consists of 14 residues. V lost 3 bases and J 1 base, leaving 10 bases between the germline ends.

CDR3 in DNA: TGTGCCAGCAGTGAGGGACAGGGCGTGATTCATGGCTACACCTTC. Protein sequence: CASSEGQGVIHGYTF. This chain joins TRBV2 and TRBJ1-2; 9 nucleotides align to TRBD1. The germline V gene encodes CDR1 SNHLY and CDR2 FYNNEI. This CDR3 is 15 amino acids long. The J segment lost 6 bases and the V segment lost 3 bases, leaving 8 bases of the junction unmatched. Using reference TRBV2 and TRBJ1-2 for the parts outside the CDR3, the full variable domain is EPEVTQTPSHQVTQMGQEVILRCVPISNHLYFYWYRQILGQKVEFLVSFYNNEISEKSEIFDDQFSVERPDGSNFTLKIRSTKLEDSAMYFCASSEGQGVIHGYTFGSGTRLTVV.

This chain joins TRBV19 and TRBJ2-3, with TRBD1 matching over 7 bases. Germline loops: CDR1 LNHDA, CDR2 SQIVND (reference sequence). The CDR3 consists of 14 residues. V lost 7 bases to trimming and J lost 2 bases; unmatched junction nucleotides: 6. The CDR3 sequence is CASKLGTATDTQYF. CDR3 DNA: TGTGCCAGTAAGCTCGGGACAGCCACAGATACGCAGTATTTT. Looking up the rest from reference TRBV19 and TRBJ2-3 gives the full variable domain: DGGITQSPKYLFRKEGQNVTLSCEQNLNHDAMYWYRQDPGQGLRLIYYSQIVNDFQKGDIAEGYSVSREKKESFPLTVTSAQKNPTAFYLCASKLGTATDTQYFGPGTRLTVL.